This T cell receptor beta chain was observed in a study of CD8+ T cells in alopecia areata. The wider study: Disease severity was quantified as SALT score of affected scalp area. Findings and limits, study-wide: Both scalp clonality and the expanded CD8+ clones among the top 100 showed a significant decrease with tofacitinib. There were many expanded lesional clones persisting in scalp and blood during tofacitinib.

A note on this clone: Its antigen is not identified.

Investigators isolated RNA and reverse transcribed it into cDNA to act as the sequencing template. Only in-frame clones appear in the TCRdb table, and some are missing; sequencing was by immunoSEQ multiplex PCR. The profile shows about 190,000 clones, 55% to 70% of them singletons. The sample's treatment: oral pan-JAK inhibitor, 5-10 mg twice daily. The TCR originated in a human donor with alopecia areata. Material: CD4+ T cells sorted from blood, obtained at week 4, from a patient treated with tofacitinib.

The CDR3 DNA follows: TGTGCCAGCAGTTTATTGGACCCATCTGCGACGCAGTATTTT. It is translated as CASSLLDPSATQYF. The chain carries TRBV28 and TRBJ2-3; no firm D call. CDR3 length: 14 residues. The germline V and J ends were trimmed by 1 base and 9 bases, with 14 bases remaining between them. Germline V CDR1 and CDR2: MDHEN, SYDVKM.